The clone carrying this TCR beta chain came up many times. Its antigen is still unknown. Each CDR3 protein gets one entry after TCRdb re-called the RT-PCR reads with MiXCR. The table records about half a million distinct CDR3 sequences, 7.6% of them present only once. The CDR3 runs to 13 residues. With 5 bases removed from V and 0 bases from J, the gap between germline ends came to 5 bases. The record originates from a study of response to subunit inactivated influenza vaccine. Whole-study results and caveats: Every seasonal influenza vaccination brings in few new T cells, the authors suggested.

The clonotype originates from a man between 50 and 75 years old who received an inactivated influenza vaccine. The sample here was PBMCs from blood, taken less than 30 months after vaccination. This rearrangement joins TRBV12-3 or TRBV12-4 to TRBJ1-5, with D unclear. CDR3 amino acids: CASSRNSNQPQHF. DNA for the CDR3: TGTGCCAGCAGTCGTAATAGCAATCAGCCCCAGCATTTT.